This T cell receptor (beta chain) appears in the sequencing data of a study of T cell responses to AZD1222 COVID-19 vaccine (dated by TCRdb to about 2021). Describing the broader study: TCR sequencing was performed for 230 to 250 trial participants, of whom 200 to 220 were given two doses of AZD1222 and approximately 26 were given two doses of MenACWY control vaccine. Enrollment into the trials was organized by age into subgroups of 18-55, 56-69 and 70-plus years, and those subgroups contained approximately 150, 30 and 60 TCR-sequenced participants, respectively.

The CDR3 regions of human TCRbeta chains were analyzed by immunosequencing. The study's own analysis went as follows. TCRs in the repertoires were compared against a reference library of SARS-CoV-2-specific TCRs that had been generated with the MIRA antigen-specificity platform. Breadth meant the fraction of unique TCRs that were SARS-CoV-2-associated, whereas depth meant the fraction of total T cells that were SARS-CoV-2-associated. Using the MIRA data, each spike-specific TCR was mapped to the spike region that the TCR reacts to and placed in a CD4 or CD8 class. Log10-transformed breadth and depth values were compared by one-way ANOVA with Sidak's multiple comparisons tests. Held by TCRdb, this immuneACCESS table contains in-frame sequences only and omits some clones. Under half of the omission traces to an unresolved V gene where checked; the cause of the rest is unknown. Clonal size and the V and J genes are those of that table, whereas D and trimming came from the DNA. The sample has 100,000 to 150,000 clones on record, 65% to 90% of them singletons. Of the sample, 7.9% falls within the top ten clones.

What the study reported, not specific to this receptor: Reportedly, almost half of the unique spike-specific TCRs recognized epitopes lying outside the regions that are mutated in the B.1.351 and B.1.1.7 variants. Conclusions about previously exposed vaccinees are limited because only five to seven AZD1222 recipients were SARS-CoV-2 seropositive at baseline. After two AZD1222 doses, both the breadth and the depth of spike-specific TCRs were significantly higher than at day 0 and than in MenACWY recipients. In the small 56-69-year group, the increase in depth fell short of significance, most likely because of low power. Most participants were white British and females outnumbered males, and the authors suggested that clonal diversity may have been underestimated. No day 14 peak-response samples were available, so repertoires were characterized only after the peak T cell response. The whole spike protein was spanned by vaccine-associated CD4 TCRs, and dominant responses were seen in regions 160-218 and 743-854.

Trimmed from V: 4 bases; trimmed from J: 3 bases; junction bases lacking a gene match: 8. From the germline V gene, CDR1 is MNHNS and CDR2 is SASEGT. Reading from cysteine to phenylalanine, the CDR3 counts 16 amino acids. The sequence is cut down to CDR3 DNA, 48 bases in frame from base 1. Turning to this clone: What antigen it recognizes has not been identified. Nothing much larger sits one base from this clone, and base qualities are not available.

The time point label of this sample denotes: about 28 days (+/-7) after the second vaccine dose. This specimen's treatment or condition label, per the study, means: meningococcal conjugate vaccine given as trial control. Vaccinee samples came from UK trials COV001 and COV002, including a single-blind randomized controlled phase 2/3 trial of AZD1222 (ChAdOx1 nCoV-19) in healthy adults. Trial participant PBMC samples were collected at day 0 and day 28 after the second dose for TCRbeta chain sequencing. The source is an adult who received the MenACWY meningococcal vaccine as a control. This specimen was peripheral blood, taken 28 days after the second dose of the MenACWY control vaccine. The chain couples TRBV6-1 to TRBJ2-1, with 8 central nucleotides matching TRBD2. At the DNA level, the sequence is TGTGCCAGCAGTGGCTGGGGCGGGGGGCACTACAATGAGCAGTTCTTC. Translated, it gives CASSGWGGGHYNEQFF.